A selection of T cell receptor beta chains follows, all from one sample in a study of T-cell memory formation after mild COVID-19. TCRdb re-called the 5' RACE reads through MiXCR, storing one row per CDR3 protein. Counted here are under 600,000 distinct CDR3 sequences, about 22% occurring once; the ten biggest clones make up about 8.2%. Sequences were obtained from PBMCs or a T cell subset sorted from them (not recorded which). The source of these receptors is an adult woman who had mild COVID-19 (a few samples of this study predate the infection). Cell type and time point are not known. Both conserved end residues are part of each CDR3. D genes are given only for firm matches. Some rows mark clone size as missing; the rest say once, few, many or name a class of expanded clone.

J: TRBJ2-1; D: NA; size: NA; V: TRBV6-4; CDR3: CASSDPVEGQFF; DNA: TGTGCCAGCAGTGATCCCGTAGAAGGGCAGTTCTTC
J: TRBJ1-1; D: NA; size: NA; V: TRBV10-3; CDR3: CAISESGLPNTEAFF; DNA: TGTGCCATCAGTGAATCCGGGCTCCCGAACACTGAAGCTTTCTTT
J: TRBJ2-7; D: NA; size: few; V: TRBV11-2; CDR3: CASSRGTASTYEQYF; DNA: TGTGCCAGCAGCCGCGGGACAGCCAGTACCTACGAGCAGTACTTC
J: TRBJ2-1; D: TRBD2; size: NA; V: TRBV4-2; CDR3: CASSQPGLDLGEQFF; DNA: TGTGCCAGCAGCCAACCGGGACTAGATCTTGGAGAGCAGTTCTTC
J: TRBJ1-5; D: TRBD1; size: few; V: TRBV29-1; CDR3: CSVSQGPEQPQHF; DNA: TGCAGCGTCTCACAGGGGCCTGAGCAGCCCCAGCATTTT
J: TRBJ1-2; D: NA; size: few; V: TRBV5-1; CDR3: CASSPDSSGYTF; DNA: TGCGCCAGCAGCCCGGACAGTTCTGGCTACACCTTC
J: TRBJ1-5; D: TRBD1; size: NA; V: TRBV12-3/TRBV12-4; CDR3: CASTGTGGNQPQHF; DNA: TGTGCCAGCACTGGGACAGGGGGAAATCAGCCCCAGCATTTT
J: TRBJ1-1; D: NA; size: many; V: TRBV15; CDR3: CATESSMTAVNTEAFF; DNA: TGTGCCACCGAATCCTCTATGACAGCTGTGAACACTGAAGCTTTCTTT
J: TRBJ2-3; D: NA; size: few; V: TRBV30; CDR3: CAWSRRPTTYTDTQYF; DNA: TGTGCCTGGAGCCGCAGACCCACCACGTACACAGATACGCAGTATTTT
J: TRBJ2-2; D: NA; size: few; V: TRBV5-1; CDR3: CASSLSQLNTGELFF; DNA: TGCGCCAGCAGCTTGTCACAGCTGAACACCGGGGAGCTGTTTTTT
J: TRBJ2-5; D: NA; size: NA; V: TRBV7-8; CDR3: CASSSGGERAYSIQETQYF; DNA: TGTGCCAGCAGCTCCGGCGGGGAGCGCGCTTATTCGATCCAAGAGACCCAGTACTTC
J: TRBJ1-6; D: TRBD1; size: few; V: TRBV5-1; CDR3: CASSLQGVGNSPLHF; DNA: TGCGCCAGCAGCTTACAGGGGGTAGGTAATTCACCCCTCCACTTT
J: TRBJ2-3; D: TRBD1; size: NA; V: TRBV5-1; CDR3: CASSLGDRAYTDTQYF; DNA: TGCGCCAGCAGCTTGGGGGACAGGGCATACACAGATACGCAGTATTTT
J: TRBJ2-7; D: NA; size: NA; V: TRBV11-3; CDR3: CASSSRGDGTYEQYF; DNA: TGTGCCAGCAGCTCAAGGGGGGACGGGACCTACGAGCAGTACTTC
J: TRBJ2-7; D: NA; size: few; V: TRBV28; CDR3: CASGLGYYEQYF; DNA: TGTGCCAGCGGCCTGGGCTACTACGAGCAGTACTTC
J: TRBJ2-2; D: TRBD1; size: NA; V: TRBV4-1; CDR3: CASSRSLGDRGSANTGELFF; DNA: TGCGCCAGCAGCCGCTCCCTTGGGGACAGGGGATCCGCGAACACCGGGGAGCTGTTTTTT
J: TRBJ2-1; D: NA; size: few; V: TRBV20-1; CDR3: CSARGPFDEQFF; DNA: TGCAGTGCTAGGGGTCCCTTTGATGAGCAGTTCTTC
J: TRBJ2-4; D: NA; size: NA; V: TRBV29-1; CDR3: CSVEITSGGYGNIQYF; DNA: TGCAGCGTTGAAATTACCAGTGGGGGTTATGGTAACATTCAGTACTTC
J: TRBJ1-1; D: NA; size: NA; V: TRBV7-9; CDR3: CASSLFGRGLQGRGGTEAFF; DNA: TGTGCCAGCAGCTTATTTGGTCGGGGGCTACAGGGAAGGGGAGGAACTGAAGCTTTCTTT
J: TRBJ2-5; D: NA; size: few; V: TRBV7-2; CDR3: CASSYAGSSGTQYF; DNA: TGTGCCAGCAGCTACGCCGGGTCATCCGGGACCCAGTACTTC
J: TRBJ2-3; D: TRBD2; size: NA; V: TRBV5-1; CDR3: CASSLTTASGVRTDTQYF; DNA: TGCGCCAGCAGCTTGACCACTGCTAGCGGGGTCCGCACAGATACGCAGTATTTT
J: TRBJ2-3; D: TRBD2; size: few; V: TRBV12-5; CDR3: CASGLVLAGVEDTQYF; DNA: TGTGCTAGTGGTTTGGTTCTAGCGGGAGTTGAAGATACGCAGTATTTT
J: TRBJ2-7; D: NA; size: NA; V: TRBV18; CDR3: CASSPQGGLEFYEQYF; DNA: TGTGCCAGCTCACCCCAGGGGGGGCTTGAATTTTACGAGCAGTACTTC
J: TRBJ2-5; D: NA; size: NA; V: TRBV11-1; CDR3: CASSLRPPEIRETQYF; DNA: TGTGCCAGCAGCTTACGCCCCCCCGAGATCCGGGAGACCCAGTACTTC
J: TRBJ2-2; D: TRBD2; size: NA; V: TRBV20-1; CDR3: CSALAANTGELFF; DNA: TGCAGTGCCCTAGCGGCAAACACCGGGGAGCTGTTTTTT
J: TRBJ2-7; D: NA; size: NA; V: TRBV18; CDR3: CASSPAGGTGTYEQYF; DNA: TGTGCCAGCTCACCAGCGGGCGGGACGGGAACCTACGAGCAGTACTTC
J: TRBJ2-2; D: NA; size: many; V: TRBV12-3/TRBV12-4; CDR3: CASSWVSGYPGELFF; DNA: TGTGCCAGCAGTTGGGTATCAGGGTACCCCGGGGAGCTGTTTTTT
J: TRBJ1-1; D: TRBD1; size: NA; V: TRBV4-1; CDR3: CASSQDSQGATEAFF; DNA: TGCGCCAGCAGCCAAGATTCGCAGGGGGCTACTGAAGCTTTCTTT